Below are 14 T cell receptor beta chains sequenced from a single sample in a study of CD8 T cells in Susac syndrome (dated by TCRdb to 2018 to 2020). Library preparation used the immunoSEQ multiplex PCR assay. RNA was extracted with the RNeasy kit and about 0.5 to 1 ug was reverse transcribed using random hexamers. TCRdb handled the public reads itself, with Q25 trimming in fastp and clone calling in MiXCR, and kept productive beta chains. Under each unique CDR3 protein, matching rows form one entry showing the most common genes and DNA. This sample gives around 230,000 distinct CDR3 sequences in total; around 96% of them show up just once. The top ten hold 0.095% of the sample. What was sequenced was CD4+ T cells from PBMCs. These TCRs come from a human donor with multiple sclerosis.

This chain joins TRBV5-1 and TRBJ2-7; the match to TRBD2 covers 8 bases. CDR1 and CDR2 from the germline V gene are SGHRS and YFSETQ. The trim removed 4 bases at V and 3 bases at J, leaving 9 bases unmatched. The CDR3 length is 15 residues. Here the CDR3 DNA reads TGCGCCAGCAGCCAAGGTGGCCTAGCGGGCTACGAGCAGTACTTC. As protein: CASSQGGLAGYEQYF.

Here the CDR3 DNA reads TGCAGCGTACAGACTAGCGTGTCCTACGAGCAGTACTTC. Protein product: CSVQTSVSYEQYF. This chain connects TRBV29-1 to TRBJ2-7; TRBD2 aligns across 8 bases. Trimming cost V 6 bases and J 1 base; bases outside gene matches: 5. The V gene's germline CDR1 is SQVTM and CDR2 ANQGSEA. This CDR3 is built from 13 residues.

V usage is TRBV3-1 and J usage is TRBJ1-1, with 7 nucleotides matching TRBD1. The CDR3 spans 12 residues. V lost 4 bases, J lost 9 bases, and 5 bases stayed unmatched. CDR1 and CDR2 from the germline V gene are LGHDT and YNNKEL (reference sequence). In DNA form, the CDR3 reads TGTGCCAGCAGCCCCAGACAGGGAAAAGCTTTCTTT. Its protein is CASSPRQGKAFF.

CDR3 coding DNA: TGTGCCAGCAGTTTTGAGTATCAGCCCCAGCATTTT. Translating it yields CASSFEYQPQHF. J is TRBJ1-5 and V is TRBV12-3 or TRBV12-4; the D is unclear. The CDR3 totals 12 residues. V was cut by 3 bases and J by 5 bases, with 5 bases left in between.

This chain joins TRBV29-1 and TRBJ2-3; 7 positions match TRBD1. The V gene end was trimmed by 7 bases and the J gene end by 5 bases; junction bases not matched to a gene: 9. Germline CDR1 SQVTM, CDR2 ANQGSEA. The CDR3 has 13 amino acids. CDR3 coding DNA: TGCAGCGCGCGACAGGGCCTTGGAGATACGCAGTATTTT. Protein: CSARQGLGDTQYF.

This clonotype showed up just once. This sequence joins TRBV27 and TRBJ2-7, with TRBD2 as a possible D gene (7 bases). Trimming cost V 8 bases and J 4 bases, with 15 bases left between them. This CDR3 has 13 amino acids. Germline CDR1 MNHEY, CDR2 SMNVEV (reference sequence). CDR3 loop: CASAVGGLYEQYF. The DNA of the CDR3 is TGTGCCAGCGCCGTGGGGGGGCTATACGAGCAGTACTTC.

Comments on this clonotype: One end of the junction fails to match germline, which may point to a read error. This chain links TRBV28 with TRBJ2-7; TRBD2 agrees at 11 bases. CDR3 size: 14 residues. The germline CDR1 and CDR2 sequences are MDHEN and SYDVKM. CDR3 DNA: TGTGCCACTAGTAGCGGGAGGGCCTCCTCCGAGCAGTACTTC. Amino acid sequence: CATSSGRASSEQYF. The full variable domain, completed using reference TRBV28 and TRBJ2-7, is DVKVTQSSRYLVKRTGEKVFLECVQDMDHENMFWYRQDPGLGLRLIYFSYDVKMKEKGDIPEGYSVSREKKERFSLILESASTNQTSMYLCATSSGRASSEQYFGPGTRLTVT.

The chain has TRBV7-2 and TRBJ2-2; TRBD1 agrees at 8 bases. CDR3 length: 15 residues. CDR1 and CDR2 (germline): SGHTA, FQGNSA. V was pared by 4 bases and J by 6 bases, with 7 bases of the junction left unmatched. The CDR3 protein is CASSSRDRFAGELFF. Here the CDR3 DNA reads TGTGCCAGCAGCTCCAGGGACAGGTTCGCCGGGGAGCTGTTTTTT. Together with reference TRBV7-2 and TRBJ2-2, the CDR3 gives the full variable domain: GAGVSQSPSNKVTEKGKDVELRCDPISGHTALYWYRQSLGQGLEFLIYFQGNSAPDKSGLPSDRFSAERTGGSVSTLTIQRTQQEDSAVYLCASSSRDRFAGELFFGEGSRLTVL.

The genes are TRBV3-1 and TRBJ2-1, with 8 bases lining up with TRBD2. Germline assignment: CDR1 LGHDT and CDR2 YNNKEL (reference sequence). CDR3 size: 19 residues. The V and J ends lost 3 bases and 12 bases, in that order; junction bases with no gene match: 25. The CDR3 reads CASSHSSKPTAGGRTVQFF. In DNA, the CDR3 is TGTGCCAGCAGCCATTCCTCCAAGCCTACGGCGGGAGGACGGACCGTGCAGTTCTTC.

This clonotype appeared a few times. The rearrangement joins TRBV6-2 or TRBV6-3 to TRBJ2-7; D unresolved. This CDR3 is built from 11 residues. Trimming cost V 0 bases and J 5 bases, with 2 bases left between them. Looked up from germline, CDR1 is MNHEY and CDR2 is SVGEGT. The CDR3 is CASSYSNEQYF. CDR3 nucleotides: TGTGCCAGCAGTTACTCTAACGAGCAGTACTTC.

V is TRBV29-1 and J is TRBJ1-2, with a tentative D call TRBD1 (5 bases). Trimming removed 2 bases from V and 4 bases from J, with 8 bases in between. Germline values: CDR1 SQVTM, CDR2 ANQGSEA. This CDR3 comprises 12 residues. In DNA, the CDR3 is TGCAGCGTTGAAAGGGGACCCTATGGCTACACCTTC. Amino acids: CSVERGPYGYTF. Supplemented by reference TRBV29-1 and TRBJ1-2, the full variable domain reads SAVISQKPSRDICQRGTSLTIQCQVDSQVTMMFWYRQQPGQSLTLIATANQGSEATYESGFVIDKFPISRPNLTFSTLTVSNMSPEDSSIYLCSVERGPYGYTFGSGTRLTVV.

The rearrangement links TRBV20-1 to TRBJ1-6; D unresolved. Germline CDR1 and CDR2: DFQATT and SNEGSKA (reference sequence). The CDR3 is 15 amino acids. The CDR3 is CGLWVPSSYNSPLHF. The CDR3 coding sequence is TGCGGTTTGTGGGTACCAAGCTCCTATAATTCACCCCTCCACTTT.

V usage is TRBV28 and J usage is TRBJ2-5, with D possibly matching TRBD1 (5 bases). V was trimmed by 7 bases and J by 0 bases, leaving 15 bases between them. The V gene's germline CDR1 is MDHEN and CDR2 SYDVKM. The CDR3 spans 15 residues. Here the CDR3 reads CASTNLDRDQETQYF. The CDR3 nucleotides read TGTGCCAGCACCAATCTTGACAGAGACCAAGAGACCCAGTACTTC.

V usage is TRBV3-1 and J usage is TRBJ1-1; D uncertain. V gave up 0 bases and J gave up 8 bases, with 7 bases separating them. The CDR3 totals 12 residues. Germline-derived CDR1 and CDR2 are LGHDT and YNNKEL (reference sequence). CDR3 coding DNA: TGTGCCAGCAGCCAAGATCCGGGGGAAGCTTTCTTT. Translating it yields CASSQDPGEAFF.